The clone carrying this T cell receptor beta chain came up many times. Its cognate antigen is unknown. V gave up 4 bases and J gave up 6 bases; unmatched junction bases: 11. Germline assignment: CDR1 SGHRS and CDR2 YFSETQ. The CDR3 sequence is 15 residues long. As for time point: persistent/refractory GD, antithyroid drugs over 5 years with positive TRAb. RNA from PBMCs was the source of the TCR library. The entry originates in a study of regulatory T cells in long-lasting Graves disease. The wider study: The term persistent Graves' disease signified upward of 5 years on antithyroid drugs with positive TSH receptor antibodies. General study points: TCR diversity was lower in persistent than newly diagnosed Graves' disease.

Relying on iRepertoire HTBI primers and Arm-PCR of CDR3 regions, the team built TCR beta libraries. TCRdb passed the multiplex PCR reads through MiXCR, listing each CDR3 protein once. In the table there are 400,000 to 600,000 distinct CDR3 sequences, about a fifth of which are singletons. Here the sequenced sample was peripheral blood mononuclear cells (PBMCs), taken when the disease was refractory, from a patient treated with antithyroid drugs. This TCR was recovered from a female donor with Graves disease. The chain employs TRBV5-1 and TRBJ1-1; 8 bases align to TRBD1. The DNA for the CDR3 is TGCGCCAGCAGCATCCGACAGGGGAGGGTTGCTGAAGCTTTCTTT. Its protein is CASSIRQGRVAEAFF.